This entry describes one T cell receptor (beta chain). Its binding antigen is unknown. One base away there is no much larger clone; base qualities are not given. The Qiagen DNeasy kit was used to extract genomic DNA from unsorted PBMCs and from the negatively selected CD4+ and CD8+ fractions. TCR beta CDR3 regions were subjected to amplification by immunoSEQ multiplex PCR with primers that anneal to V and J segments. A synthetic immune receptor repertoire was used to minimize amplification bias, and remaining bias was computationally removed after sequencing. The study's own analysis went as follows. Repertoire diversity was quantified as the Shannon entropy index using custom Python scripts. Unsorted, CD4+ and CD8+ repertoires were analyzed separately, except in combined analyses where CD4+ and CD8+ sequences were merged in silico. A clone was considered expanded if an increase in frequency of at least 2-fold after treatment relative to C1D1 was found, and a pseudocount of 0.5 was applied to clones undetected at baseline. Clones with 0 or 1 copy at C1D1 were defined as singleton clones, while clones with 2 or more copies were defined as non-singleton clones. Clones expanded in unsorted samples were assigned a CD4+, CD8+ or unknown annotation through matching of protein sequences in sorted samples from the same patient. Wilcoxon tests on paired samples were used to test changes in diversity from C1D1 to C4D1. TCRdb took over this immuneACCESS table, retaining in-frame rearrangements with V and J assigned. Such tables are incomplete; in checked studies, under half of the missing clones stem from an unresolved V gene, and the remainder is unexplained. The D gene and trimming were derived from the DNA, and the V and J assignments and clone size from that table. This sample comprises some 25,000 clones, roughly 62% of them detected only once. The ten largest clones take up about 11% of the sample.

The sample belongs to a study of PD-1 blockade in classical Hodgkin lymphoma (TCRdb year 2020). Background for the entire study: Nivolumab dosing was 3 mg/kg intravenously every 2 weeks, continuing until either disease progression or unacceptable toxicity. The study used CyTOF and TCR beta sequencing to define a peripheral blood immune signature of response to PD-1 blockade in classical Hodgkin lymphoma. The investigation overall reported the following: CD4+ but not CD8+ TCR diversity rose significantly by C4D1 (p=0.0027 vs p=0.16), most apparent in complete responders (p=0.02). The study was limited to a single clinical trial cohort, and causes of repertoire differences, possibly disease activity or prior therapy, remained undefined. Baseline diversity similar to that of newly diagnosed patients was observed in trial patients achieving complete response, whereas significantly lower diversity was observed in partial responders and progressors. Diversity was lower in patients who began nivolumab less than 1 year after ASCT, so these patients were left out of later analyses to avoid confounding by immune reconstitution. Baseline TCR diversity was reported to be lower in newly diagnosed patients than in healthy donors and to be lower still in relapsed/refractory patients.

The time point label here, explained by the study, means: cycle 2 day 1 (C2D1) of nivolumab. Relapse after autologous stem cell transplantation had occurred in all trial patients, and cohorts A, B and C were distinguished by prior brentuximab vedotin exposure. The trial cohort included 45 to 65 patients with relapsed/refractory classical Hodgkin lymphoma, and each patient had a best overall response of complete response, partial response or progressive disease. In the multi-cohort phase II CheckMate 205 trial, trial patients received single-agent nivolumab. An independent review committee assessed best overall response using the 2007 International Working Group response criteria. Trial PBMCs were collected just before the start of nivolumab (C1D1) and during therapy at cycle 2 day 1 and cycle 4 day 1. After peripheral blood was drawn into 8 mL Vacutainer Cell Preparation Tubes, PBMCs were isolated by centrifugation and then cryopreserved.

The CDR3, from cysteine to phenylalanine, totals 11 residues. Only the CDR3 DNA is retained, 33 bases long and in frame from the first base. The V end loses 6 bases and the J end loses 7 bases, and a stretch of 10 bases separates them. The germline V gene provides CDR1 MDHEN and CDR2 SYDVKM. The chain is encoded by TRBV28 joined to TRBJ2-7, with TRBD2 as a weak D call on 5 bases. This receptor was identified in a human donor with classical Hodgkin lymphoma. The sequencing used peripheral blood mononuclear cells (PBMCs), collected before the second cycle of nivolumab. The CDR3 is CASRTRGEQYF. The nucleotides read TGTGCCAGCAGAACCCGGGGAGAGCAGTACTTC.